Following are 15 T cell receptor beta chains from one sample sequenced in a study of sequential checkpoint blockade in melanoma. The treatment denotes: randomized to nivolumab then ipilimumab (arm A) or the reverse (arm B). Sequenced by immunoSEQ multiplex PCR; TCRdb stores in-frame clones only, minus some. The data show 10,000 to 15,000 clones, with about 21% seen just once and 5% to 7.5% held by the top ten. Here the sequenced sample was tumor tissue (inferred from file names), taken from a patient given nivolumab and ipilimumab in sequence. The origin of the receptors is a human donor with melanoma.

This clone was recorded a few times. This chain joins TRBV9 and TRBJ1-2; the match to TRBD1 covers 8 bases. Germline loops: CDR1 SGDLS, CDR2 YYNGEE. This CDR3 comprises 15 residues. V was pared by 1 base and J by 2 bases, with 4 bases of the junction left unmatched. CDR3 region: CASSVSAGGNYGYTF. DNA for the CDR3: TGTGCCAGCAGCGTATCTGCAGGGGGCAACTATGGCTACACCTTC. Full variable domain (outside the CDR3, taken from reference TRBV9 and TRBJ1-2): DSGVTQTPKHLITATGQRVTLRCSPRSGDLSVYWYQQSLDQGLQFLIQYYNGEERAKGNILERFSAQQFPDLHSELNLSSLELGDSALYFCASSVSAGGNYGYTFGSGTRLTVV.

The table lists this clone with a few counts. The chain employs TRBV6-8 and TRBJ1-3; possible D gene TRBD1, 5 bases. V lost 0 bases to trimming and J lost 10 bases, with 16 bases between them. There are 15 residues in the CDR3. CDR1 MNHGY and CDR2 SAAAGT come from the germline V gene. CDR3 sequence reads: CASSYSGGSWGTIYF. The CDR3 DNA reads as TGTGCCAGCAGTTACTCTGGGGGTTCCTGGGGGACCATATATTTT.

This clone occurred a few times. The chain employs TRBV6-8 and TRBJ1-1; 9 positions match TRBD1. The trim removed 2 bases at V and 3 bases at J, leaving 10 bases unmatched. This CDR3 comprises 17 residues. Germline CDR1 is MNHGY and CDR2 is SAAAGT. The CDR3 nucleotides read TGTGCCAGCAGTTACCCCGGGACAGGGTTGGGGGACACTGAAGCTTTCTTT. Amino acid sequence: CASSYPGTGLGDTEAFF.

The chain's CDR3 is CATMTGPAIMNTEAFF. As DNA, the CDR3 is TGTGCCACGATGACGGGTCCAGCTATAATGAACACTGAAGCTTTCTTT. The rearrangement uses TRBV28 and TRBJ1-1; D is ambiguous. This CDR3 region has 16 residues. Trimming left V 10 bases short and J 0 bases short, with 21 bases between. CDR1 and CDR2 from the germline V gene are MDHEN and SYDVKM.

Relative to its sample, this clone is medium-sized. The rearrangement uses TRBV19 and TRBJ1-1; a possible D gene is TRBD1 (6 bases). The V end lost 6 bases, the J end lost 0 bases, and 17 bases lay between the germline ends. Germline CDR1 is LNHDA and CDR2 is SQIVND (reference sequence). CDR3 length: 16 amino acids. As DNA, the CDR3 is TGTGCCAGTAGCCAAGACTCACAGGGAATGAACACTGAAGCTTTCTTT. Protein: CASSQDSQGMNTEAFF. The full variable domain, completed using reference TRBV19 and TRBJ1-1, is DGGITQSPKYLFRKEGQNVTLSCEQNLNHDAMYWYRQDPGQGLRLIYYSQIVNDFQKGDIAEGYSVSREKKESFPLTVTSAQKNPTAFYLCASSQDSQGMNTEAFFGQGTRLTVV.

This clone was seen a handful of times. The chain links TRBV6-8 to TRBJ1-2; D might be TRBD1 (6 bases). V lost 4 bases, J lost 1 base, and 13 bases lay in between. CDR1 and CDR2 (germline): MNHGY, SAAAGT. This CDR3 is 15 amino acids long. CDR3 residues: CASSSGGHINYGYTF. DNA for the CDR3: TGTGCCAGCAGTTCCGGGGGACACATTAACTATGGCTACACCTTC.

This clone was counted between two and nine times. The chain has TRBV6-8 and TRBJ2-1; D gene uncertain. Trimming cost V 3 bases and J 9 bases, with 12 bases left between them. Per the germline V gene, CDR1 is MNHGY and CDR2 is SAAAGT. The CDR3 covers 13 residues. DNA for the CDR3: TGTGCCAGCAGTTATTCAGGATATGGTGAGCAGTTCTTC. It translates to CASSYSGYGEQFF.

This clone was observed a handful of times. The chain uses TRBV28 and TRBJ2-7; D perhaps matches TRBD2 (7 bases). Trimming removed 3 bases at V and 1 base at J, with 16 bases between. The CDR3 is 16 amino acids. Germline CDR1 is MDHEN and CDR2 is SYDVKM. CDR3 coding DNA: TGTGCCAGCAGTTTCCTCGGGGGGCAGGCATCCTACGAGCAGTACTTC. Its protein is CASSFLGGQASYEQYF.

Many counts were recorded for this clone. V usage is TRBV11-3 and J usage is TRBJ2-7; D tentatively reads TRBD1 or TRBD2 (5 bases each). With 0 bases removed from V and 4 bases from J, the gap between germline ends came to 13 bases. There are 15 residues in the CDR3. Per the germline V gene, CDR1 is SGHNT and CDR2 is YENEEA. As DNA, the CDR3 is TGTGCCAGCAGCTTAGAGTGGGGGAAAGGGTACGAGCAGTACTTC. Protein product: CASSLEWGKGYEQYF.

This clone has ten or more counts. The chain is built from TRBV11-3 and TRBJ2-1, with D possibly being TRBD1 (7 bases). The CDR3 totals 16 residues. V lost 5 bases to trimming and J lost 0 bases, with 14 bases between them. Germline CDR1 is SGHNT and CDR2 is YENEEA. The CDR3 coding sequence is TGTGCCAGCAGCGCCCCAGGGGGGAGCTCCTACAATGAGCAGTTCTTC. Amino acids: CASSAPGGSSYNEQFF. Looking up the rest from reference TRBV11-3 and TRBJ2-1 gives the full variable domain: EAGVVQSPRYKIIEKKQPVAFWCNPISGHNTLYWYLQNLGQGPELLIRYENEEAVDDSQLPKDRFSAERLKGVDSTLKIQPAELGDSAVYLCASSAPGGSSYNEQFFGPGTRLTVL.

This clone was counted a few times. The CDR3 protein is CASSLDRPLSRGAKNIQYF. CDR3 DNA: TGTGCCAGCTCCTTGGACAGGCCACTATCACGGGGGGCCAAAAACATTCAGTACTTC. The chain is built from TRBV6-7 and TRBJ2-4, with TRBD1 as a possible D gene (7 bases). TRBV6-7 is labeled an ORF, and its function is uncertain. CDR3 length: 19 residues. Deletions cut 8 bases from V and 1 base from J, with 27 bases between.

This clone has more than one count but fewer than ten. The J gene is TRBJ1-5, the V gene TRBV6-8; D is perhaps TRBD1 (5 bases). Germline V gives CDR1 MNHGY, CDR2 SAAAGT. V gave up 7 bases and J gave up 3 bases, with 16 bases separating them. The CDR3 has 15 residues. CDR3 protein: CASIERQSYNQPQHF. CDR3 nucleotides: TGTGCCAGCATTGAGAGACAGTCCTACAATCAGCCCCAGCATTTT.

The CDR3 loop is CASTFGQGARDTQYF. The CDR3 DNA is TGTGCCAGCACCTTTGGACAGGGGGCAAGAGATACGCAGTATTTT. The chain links TRBV11-3 to TRBJ2-3; TRBD1 matches at 11 bases. The germline CDR1 and CDR2 sequences are SGHNT and YENEEA. J was trimmed by 5 bases and V by 7 bases; bases with no gene match: 8. The CDR3 totals 15 residues.

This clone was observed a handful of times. The CDR3 DNA follows: TGCGCCAGCAGCGAACGGGACAGGGGTAACACTGAAGCTTTCTTT. As protein: CASSERDRGNTEAFF. V and J are TRBV5-1 and TRBJ1-1; 10 bases are shared with TRBD1. Trimming removed 4 bases from V and 2 bases from J; junction bases left unmatched: 5. Germline V gene data show CDR1 as SGHRS and CDR2 as YFSETQ. The CDR3 sequence is 15 residues long. Combining the CDR3 with reference TRBV5-1 and TRBJ1-1 gives the whole variable domain KAGVTQTPRYLIKTRGQQVTLSCSPISGHRSVSWYQQTPGQGLQFLFEYFSETQRNKGNFPGRFSGRQFSNSRSEMNVSTLELGDSALYLCASSERDRGNTEAFFGQGTRLTVV.

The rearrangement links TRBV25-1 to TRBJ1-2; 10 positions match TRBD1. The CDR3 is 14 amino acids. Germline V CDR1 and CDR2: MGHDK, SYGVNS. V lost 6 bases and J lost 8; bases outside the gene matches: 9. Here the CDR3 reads CASRRTGQGFGYTF. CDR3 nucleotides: TGTGCCAGCAGAAGAACGGGACAGGGGTTCGGCTACACCTTC.